The clone carrying this TCR beta chain showed up just a few times. Its antigen is undetermined. This sample was included in a study of beta chain features in type 1 diabetes. Study in general: Examination covered around 98,000,000 sorted cells spanning all samples. The study, taken as a whole, reports: In patients and controls equally, PCR might favor templates that are shorter.

Sequencing targeted expressed TCRB transcripts, as all isolated RNA had been reverse transcribed. Assay: immunoSEQ multiplex PCR; the TCRdb copy retains only in-frame clones and omits some. Of a few hundred thousand clones in the sample, 10% to 15% were seen once. This CDR3 spans 12 amino acids. Trimming left V 9 bases short and J 1 base short, with 9 bases between. Germline V CDR1 and CDR2: MDHEN, SYDVKM. This receptor was taken from a young man in good health. The chain employs TRBV28 and TRBJ1-2; D possibly corresponds to TRBD1 (6 bases). Sample: naive CD4+ T cells from blood. DNA of the CDR3: TGTGCCAGTTGGGACAATAACTATGGCTACACCTTC. This gives the protein CASWDNNYGYTF.